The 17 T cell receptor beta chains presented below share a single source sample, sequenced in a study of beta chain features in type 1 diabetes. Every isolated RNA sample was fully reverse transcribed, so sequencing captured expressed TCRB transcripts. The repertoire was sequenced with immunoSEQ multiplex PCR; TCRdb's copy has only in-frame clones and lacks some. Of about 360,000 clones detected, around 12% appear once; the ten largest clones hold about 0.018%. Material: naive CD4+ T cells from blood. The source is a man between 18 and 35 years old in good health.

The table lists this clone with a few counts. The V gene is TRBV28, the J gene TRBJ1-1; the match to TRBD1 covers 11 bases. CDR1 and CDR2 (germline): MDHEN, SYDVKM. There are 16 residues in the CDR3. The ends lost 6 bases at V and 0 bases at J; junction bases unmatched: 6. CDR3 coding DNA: TGTGCCAGCAGCGGGACAGGGGGACGAATGAACACTGAAGCTTTCTTT. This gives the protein CASSGTGGRMNTEAFF.

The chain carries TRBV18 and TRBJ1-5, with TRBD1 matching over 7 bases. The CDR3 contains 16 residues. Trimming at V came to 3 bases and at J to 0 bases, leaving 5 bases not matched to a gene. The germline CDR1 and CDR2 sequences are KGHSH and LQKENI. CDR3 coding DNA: TGTGCCAGCTCACCGAAGGGACAGCTTAGCAATCAGCCCCAGCATTTT. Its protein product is CASSPKGQLSNQPQHF.

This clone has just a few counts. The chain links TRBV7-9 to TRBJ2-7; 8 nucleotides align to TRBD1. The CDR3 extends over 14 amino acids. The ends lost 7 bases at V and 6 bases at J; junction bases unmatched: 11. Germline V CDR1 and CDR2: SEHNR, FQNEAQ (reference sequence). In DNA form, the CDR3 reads TGTGCCAGCAACGAGCGGCAGGGGGCCAGCGAGCAGTACTTC. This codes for CASNERQGASEQYF.

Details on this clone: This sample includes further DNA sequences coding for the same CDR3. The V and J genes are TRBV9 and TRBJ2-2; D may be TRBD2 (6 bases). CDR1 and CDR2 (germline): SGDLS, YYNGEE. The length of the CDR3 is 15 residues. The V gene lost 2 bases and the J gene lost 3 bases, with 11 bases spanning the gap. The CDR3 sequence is CASSVSGGDTGELFF. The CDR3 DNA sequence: TGTGCCAGCAGCGTGTCCGGGGGTGACACCGGGGAGCTGTTTTTT.

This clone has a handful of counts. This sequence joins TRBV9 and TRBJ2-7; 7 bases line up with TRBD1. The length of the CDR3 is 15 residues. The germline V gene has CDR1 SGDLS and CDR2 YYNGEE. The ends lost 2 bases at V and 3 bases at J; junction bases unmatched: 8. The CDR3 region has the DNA TGTGCCAGCAGCGTCGCCCCGGGACAGAGCTACGAGCAGTACTTC. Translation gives CASSVAPGQSYEQYF.

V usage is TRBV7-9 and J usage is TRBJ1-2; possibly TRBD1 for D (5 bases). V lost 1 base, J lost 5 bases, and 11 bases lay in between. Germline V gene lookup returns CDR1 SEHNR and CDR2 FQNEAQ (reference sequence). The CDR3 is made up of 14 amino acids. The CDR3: CASSLGGDGYGYTF. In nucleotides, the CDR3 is TGTGCCAGCAGCTTAGGCGGGGACGGGTATGGCTACACCTTC. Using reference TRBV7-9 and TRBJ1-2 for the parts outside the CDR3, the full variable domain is DTGVSQNPRHKITKRGQNVTFRCDPISEHNRLYWYRQTLGQGPEFLTYFQNEAQLEKSRLLSDRFSAERPKGSFSTLEIQRTEQGDSAMYLCASSLGGDGYGYTFGSGTRLTVV.

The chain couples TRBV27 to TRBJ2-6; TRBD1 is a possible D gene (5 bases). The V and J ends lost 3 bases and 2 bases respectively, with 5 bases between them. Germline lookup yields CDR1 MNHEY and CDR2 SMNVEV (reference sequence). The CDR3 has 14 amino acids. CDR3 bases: TGTGCCAGCAGTTTCAGGGCTGGGGCCAACGTCCTGACTTTC. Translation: CASSFRAGANVLTF.

The CDR3 loop reads CASSWGQGVGDTQYF. In DNA, the CDR3 is TGTGCCAGCAGCTGGGGACAGGGGGTTGGAGATACGCAGTATTTT. The chain couples TRBV5-4 to TRBJ2-3, with TRBD1 matching over 11 bases. CDR1 and CDR2 (germline): SGHNT, YYREEE (reference sequence). CDR3 size: 15 residues. The V gene end was trimmed by 3 bases and the J gene end by 5 bases; junction bases not matched to a gene: 5.

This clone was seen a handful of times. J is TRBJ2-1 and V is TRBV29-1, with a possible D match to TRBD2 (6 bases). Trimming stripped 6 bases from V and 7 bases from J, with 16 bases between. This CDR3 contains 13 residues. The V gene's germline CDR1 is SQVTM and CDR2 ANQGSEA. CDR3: CSVTKTSNNEQFF. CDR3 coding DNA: TGCAGCGTGACAAAGACTAGTAATAATGAGCAGTTCTTC.

The CDR3 spells CASSQGTDNYGYTF. The CDR3 coding sequence is TGTGCCAGCAGCCAGGGTACAGACAACTATGGCTACACCTTC. V gene TRBV4-2 combines with J gene TRBJ1-2; no clear D. CDR1 and CDR2 from the germline V gene are LGHNA and YNFKEQ. The CDR3 is 14 residues long. Trimming pared 3 bases from V and 2 bases from J, leaving 10 bases between.

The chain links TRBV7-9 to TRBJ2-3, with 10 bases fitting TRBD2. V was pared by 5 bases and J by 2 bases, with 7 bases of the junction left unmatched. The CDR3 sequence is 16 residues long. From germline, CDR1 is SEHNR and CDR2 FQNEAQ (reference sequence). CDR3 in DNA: TGTGCCAGCAGCCCCGCTAGCGGGGGACTCACAGATACGCAGTATTTT. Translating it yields CASSPASGGLTDTQYF.

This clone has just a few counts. The CDR3, as DNA: TGTGCCAGCAGTGATACGACATCAACCGGGGGCACCGGGGAGCTGTTTTTT. Translated: CASSDTTSTGGTGELFF. The chain is built from TRBV7-9 and TRBJ2-2; D is possibly TRBD2 (6 bases). This CDR3 region has 17 residues. Trimming took 6 bases from V and 4 from J, leaving 21 bases between them. CDR1 and CDR2 (germline): SEHNR, FQNEAQ (reference sequence).

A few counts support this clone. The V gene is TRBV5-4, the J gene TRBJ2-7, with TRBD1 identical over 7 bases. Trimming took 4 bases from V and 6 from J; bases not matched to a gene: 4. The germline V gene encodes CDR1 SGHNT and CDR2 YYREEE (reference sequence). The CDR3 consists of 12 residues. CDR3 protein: CASSVTGIEQYF. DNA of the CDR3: TGTGCCAGCAGCGTGACAGGGATCGAGCAGTACTTC. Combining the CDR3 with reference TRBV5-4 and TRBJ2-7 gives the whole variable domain ETGVTQSPTHLIKTRGQQVTLRCSSQSGHNTVSWYQQALGQGPQFIFQYYREEENGRGNFPPRFSGLQFPNYSSELNVNALELDDSALYLCASSVTGIEQYFGPGTRLTVT.

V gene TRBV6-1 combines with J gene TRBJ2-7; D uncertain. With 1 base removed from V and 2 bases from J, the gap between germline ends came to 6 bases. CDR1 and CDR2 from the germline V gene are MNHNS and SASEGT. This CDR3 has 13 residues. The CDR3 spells CASSEEWPYEQYF. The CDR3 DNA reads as TGTGCCAGCAGTGAAGAATGGCCCTACGAGCAGTACTTC.

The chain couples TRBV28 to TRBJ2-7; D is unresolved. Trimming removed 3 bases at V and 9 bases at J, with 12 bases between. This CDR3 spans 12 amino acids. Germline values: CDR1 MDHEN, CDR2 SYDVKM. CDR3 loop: CASSLRGPGQYF. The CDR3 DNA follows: TGTGCCAGCAGTTTGAGAGGTCCTGGGCAGTACTTC.

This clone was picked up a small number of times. CDR3 loop: CASSFAGAQSPLHF. CDR3 DNA sequence: TGTGCCAGCAGCTTTGCAGGGGCCCAATCACCCCTCCACTTT. This sequence joins TRBV7-3 and TRBJ1-6, with D perhaps TRBD1 (6 bases). This CDR3 has 14 residues. Germline V lookup: CDR1 SGHTA, CDR2 FQGTGA. V dropped 3 bases and J dropped 10 bases, with 13 bases sitting between them.

CDR3 residues: CASSLGFVWRSGGSNYGYTF. The CDR3 DNA reads TGCGCCAGCAGCCTGGGATTCGTTTGGAGGTCAGGGGGATCTAACTATGGCTACACCTTC. This sequence joins TRBV5-1 and TRBJ1-2, with 7 bases identical to TRBD1. Unmatched junction bases numbered 21, after V lost 4 bases and J lost 0 bases. The CDR3 is 20 residues long. Germline-derived CDR1 and CDR2 are SGHRS and YFSETQ.